This TCR beta chain was observed in a study of regulatory T cells in long-lasting Graves disease. Looking at the study overall: Over 5 years on antithyroid drugs plus positive TSH receptor antibodies marked Graves' disease as persistent. Points from the study as a whole: Between persistent patients, more than 2,500 public clonotypes were shared, exceeding the approximately 870 shared between new patients.

Specified time point: persistent/refractory GD, antithyroid drugs over 5 years with positive TRAb. TCR sequences were obtained from RNA taken from PBMCs. Peripheral blood, around 10 milliliters of it, was drawn into EDTA tubes. The CDR3 has 13 amino acids. Germline V lookup: CDR1 SNHLY, CDR2 FYNNEI. Concerning this clonotype: Its antigen is as yet unknown. With a much larger clone just one base away, this may be a read error.

Construction of the TCR beta libraries employed iRepertoire HTBI primers in conjunction with Arm-PCR of CDR3 regions. MiXCR, run by TCRdb on the multiplex PCR reads, gives a single entry per CDR3 protein. The sample holds around 340,000 distinct CDR3 sequences, around 20% seen once. This sequence was found in a female donor with Graves disease. This sample comprised peripheral blood mononuclear cells (PBMCs), obtained when the disease was refractory, from a patient treated with antithyroid drugs. The rearrangement uses TRBV2 and TRBJ1-1; maybe TRBD1 (6 bases). The CDR3 here is CVSSDKGGTVAFF. The CDR3 coding sequence is TGTGTCAGCAGTGATAAGGGGGGGACCGTAGCTTTCTTT.